These 31 T cell receptor beta chains came from one sample sequenced in a study of T cell responses to AZD1222 COVID-19 vaccine. Sequencing was performed with immunoSEQ multiplex PCR; in TCRdb, only in-frame clones are kept and a portion is missing. Here the sample spans about 130,000 clones, approximately 90% being singletons. The specimen comprised peripheral blood, sampled on day 0 of AZD1222 vaccination. The receptor set was obtained from an adult in good health.

This chain connects TRBV10-2 to TRBJ1-1, with a tentative D call TRBD1 (6 bases). CDR1 and CDR2 (germline): WSHSY, SAAADI. CDR3 length: 14 amino acids. Trimming shortened V by 8 bases and J by 1 base, and 14 bases separated the two germline ends. CDR3: CASRRPGQNTEAFF. The CDR3 coding sequence is TGCGCCAGCCGCAGACCGGGACAGAACACTGAAGCTTTCTTT.

This clone was detected only once. The rearrangement joins TRBV7-9 to TRBJ2-3; D is undetermined. V lost 1 base and J lost 4, with 9 bases in between. Looked up from germline, CDR1 is SEHNR and CDR2 is FQNEAQ (reference sequence). The CDR3 covers 14 residues. For the CDR3, the DNA is TGTGCCAGCAGCTTAGTCCAGGCCCCAGATACGCAGTATTTT. As protein: CASSLVQAPDTQYF.

This chain connects TRBV4-1 to TRBJ1-1, with 10 bases aligning to TRBD1. J gave up 0 bases and V 3 bases, and 4 bases lay outside the gene matches. Germline CDR1 reads MGHRA; CDR2 reads YSYEKL. The CDR3 extends over 16 amino acids. The chain's CDR3 is CASSQGTGVMNTEAFF. CDR3 DNA: TGCGCCAGCAGCCAGGGGACAGGGGTTATGAACACTGAAGCTTTCTTT.

The J gene is TRBJ2-1, the V gene TRBV19, with D possibly matching TRBD2 (6 bases). The CDR3 is 15 amino acids. Trimming left V 7 bases short and J 4 bases short, with 17 bases between. The germline V gene encodes CDR1 LNHDA and CDR2 SQIVND (reference sequence). The CDR3 loop is CASNGGTGTYNEQFF. For the CDR3, the DNA is TGTGCCAGTAATGGTGGGACGGGGACTTACAATGAGCAGTTCTTC. The full variable domain, in which reference TRBV19 and TRBJ2-1 provide the parts outside the CDR3, is DGGITQSPKYLFRKEGQNVTLSCEQNLNHDAMYWYRQDPGQGLRLIYYSQIVNDFQKGDIAEGYSVSREKKESFPLTVTSAQKNPTAFYLCASNGGTGTYNEQFFGPGTRLTVL.

CDR3 nucleotides: TGTGCCAGCAGCAACAGGGAAAGCAATGAGCAGTTCTTC. Translating gives CASSNRESNEQFF. V and J are TRBV2 and TRBJ2-1; tentatively, D is TRBD1 (6 bases). The CDR3 runs 13 residues. V lost 6 bases to trimming and J lost 6 bases, with 12 bases between them. The germline V gene has CDR1 SNHLY and CDR2 FYNNEI. The whole variable domain, remainder taken from reference TRBV2 and TRBJ2-1, is EPEVTQTPSHQVTQMGQEVILRCVPISNHLYFYWYRQILGQKVEFLVSFYNNEISEKSEIFDDQFSVERPDGSNFTLKIRSTKLEDSAMYFCASSNRESNEQFFGPGTRLTVL.

The chain employs TRBV6-5 and TRBJ1-2; no definite D call. Looked up from germline, CDR1 is MNHEY and CDR2 is SVGAGI. With 6 bases removed from V and 6 bases from J, the gap between germline ends came to 8 bases. The length of the CDR3 is 11 residues. Written as DNA, the CDR3 is TGTGCCAGCAGCGGCTATGATGGCTACACCTTC. The encoded protein is CASSGYDGYTF.

The chain has TRBV30 and TRBJ2-7; tentatively, D is TRBD2 (6 bases). V dropped 1 base and J dropped 4 bases, with 8 bases sitting between them. Germline V gene sequence: CDR1 GTSNPN, CDR2 SVGIG (reference sequence). The CDR3 totals 12 residues. The CDR3 bases are TGTGCCTGGAGTGGGGGAGGATACGAGCAGTACTTC. Its protein is CAWSGGGYEQYF.

The gene calls are TRBV6-1 and TRBJ1-4, with D uncertain. The V and J ends lost 0 bases and 8 bases respectively, with 16 bases between them. CDR3 length equals 16 residues. Germline CDR1 and CDR2: MNHNS and SASEGT. CDR3 sequence (DNA): TGTGCCAGCAGTGAAGCGCTAGACCCAGGAGGGGAAAAACTGTTTTTT. It encodes CASSEALDPGGEKLFF.

The chain is built from TRBV19 and TRBJ2-7, with 7 bases lining up with TRBD1. The CDR3 covers 15 residues. The J segment lost 1 base and the V segment lost 3 bases, leaving 6 bases of the junction unmatched. Germline V CDR1 and CDR2: LNHDA, SQIVND (reference sequence). The CDR3 sequence: CASSISPGGSYEQYF. In DNA form, the CDR3 reads TGTGCCAGTAGTATCTCGCCAGGGGGTTCCTACGAGCAGTACTTC.

The chain links TRBV7-9 to TRBJ1-1; D remains unclear. The V and J ends lost 1 base and 0 bases respectively, with 3 bases between them. The CDR3 runs to 13 residues. CDR1 and CDR2 from the germline V gene are SEHNR and FQNEAQ (reference sequence). Here the CDR3 DNA reads TGTGCCAGCAGCTTAGATATGAACACTGAAGCTTTCTTT. This encodes CASSLDMNTEAFF.

The gene calls are TRBV24-1 and TRBJ2-2, with D perhaps matching TRBD2 (6 bases). The CDR3 runs 14 residues. The germline V gene has CDR1 KGHDR and CDR2 SFDVKD. Trimming took off 6 bases at V and 4 bases at J, with 11 bases between the two ends. In nucleotides, the CDR3 is TGTGCCACCAGTTTATTGGGGGGCACCGGGGAGCTGTTTTTT. Translating it yields CATSLLGGTGELFF.

The sample holds one count of this clone. The chain joins TRBV7-2 to TRBJ2-1; 8 positions match TRBD2. The V and J ends lost 1 base and 2 bases, in that order; junction bases with no gene match: 4. This CDR3 contains 16 residues. Per the germline V gene, CDR1 is SGHTA and CDR2 is FQGNSA. This CDR3 is CASSLGVAGPYNEQFF. For the CDR3, the DNA is TGTGCCAGCAGCTTAGGAGTAGCGGGGCCCTACAATGAGCAGTTCTTC.

In its sample, this clone was seen a few times. The J gene is TRBJ2-7, the V gene TRBV7-9; D uncertain. The CDR3 has 16 residues. The V gene lost 1 base and the J gene lost 0 bases, with 13 bases spanning the gap. Per germline, CDR1 SEHNR and CDR2 FQNEAQ (reference sequence). The CDR3, as DNA: TGTGCCAGCAGCTTAGTCCCAGACAAGAGCTCCTACGAGCAGTACTTC. This gives the protein CASSLVPDKSSYEQYF.

The chain couples TRBV4-3 to TRBJ1-2; possibly TRBD1 for D (6 bases). With 1 base removed from V and 2 bases from J, the gap between germline ends came to 8 bases. The CDR3 is made up of 14 amino acids. Germline CDR1 is LGHNA and CDR2 is YSLEER. This chain's CDR3 is CASSQVTGNYGYTF. CDR3 nucleotides: TGCGCCAGCAGCCAAGTGACAGGCAACTATGGCTACACCTTC.

This clone was detected a few times. This chain uses TRBV7-3 with TRBJ2-2; D not resolved. Germline lookup yields CDR1 SGHTA and CDR2 FQGTGA. This CDR3 spans 14 amino acids. V shed 2 bases and J shed 4 bases, with 8 bases lying between them. The CDR3 region is CASSLSPITGELFF. The CDR3 nucleotides read TGTGCCAGCAGCTTATCCCCTATCACCGGGGAGCTGTTTTTT.

The chain links TRBV9 to TRBJ1-1; D not certain. There are 14 residues in the CDR3. Between the trimmed V and J ends, which lost 0 bases and 0 bases, there was a span of 6 bases. Germline V gene lookup returns CDR1 SGDLS and CDR2 YYNGEE. CDR3: CASSVAGMNTEAFF. CDR3 in DNA: TGTGCCAGCAGCGTAGCCGGGATGAACACTGAAGCTTTCTTT.

The chain links TRBV5-5 to TRBJ1-1; unclear D gene. There are 11 residues in the CDR3. Germline V gene sequence: CDR1 SGHKS, CDR2 YYEKEE (reference sequence). Trimming left V 2 bases short and J 4 bases short, with 3 bases between. CDR3 nucleotide sequence: TGTGCCAGCAGCTTCACCACTGAAGCTTTCTTT. Amino acid sequence: CASSFTTEAFF.

This clone has only one observation. The chain links TRBV4-2 to TRBJ1-1; 7 bases align to TRBD1. The V gene end was trimmed by 3 bases and the J gene end by 5 bases; junction bases not matched to a gene: 12. CDR1 and CDR2 from the germline V gene are LGHNA and YNFKEQ. This CDR3 is built from 16 residues. In nucleotides, the CDR3 is TGTGCCAGCAGCCAGCAAAACAGGGGAGGTAGTACTGAAGCTTTCTTT. This codes for CASSQQNRGGSTEAFF.

The gene calls are TRBV7-2 and TRBJ2-3; D may be TRBD2 (5 bases). Trimming removed 2 bases from V and 1 base from J, with 7 bases in between. The CDR3 is made up of 14 amino acids. Per germline, CDR1 SGHTA and CDR2 FQGNSA. The DNA for the CDR3 is TGTGCCAGCAGCTTAAGGCGGGGCACAGATACGCAGTATTTT. Translated, it gives CASSLRRGTDTQYF.

This chain connects TRBV18 to TRBJ2-7; 10 bases fit TRBD2. Trimming at V came to 4 bases and at J to 3 bases, leaving 3 bases not matched to a gene. CDR1 KGHSH and CDR2 LQKENI come from the germline V gene. This CDR3 spans 14 amino acids. CDR3 protein: CASSLAGGLYEQYF. The CDR3 coding sequence is TGTGCCAGCTCACTAGCGGGGGGCCTCTACGAGCAGTACTTC.

V is TRBV24-1 and J is TRBJ2-1, with no clear D. Germline CDR1 KGHDR, CDR2 SFDVKD. V was shortened by 4 bases and J by 3 bases, with 9 bases between the two germline ends. There are 14 residues in the CDR3. CDR3 nucleotide sequence: TGTGCCACCAGTGACCCGGTAGGCTACAATGAGCAGTTCTTC. This translates into CATSDPVGYNEQFF.

This chain joins TRBV19 and TRBJ1-2, with 9 bases fitting TRBD1. The V segment lost 6 bases and the J segment 7 bases; nucleotides outside the gene matches: 9. CDR3 length: 14 residues. Germline CDR1 reads LNHDA; CDR2 reads SQIVND (reference sequence). The CDR3 protein is CASRPGQGSIGYTF. CDR3 in DNA: TGTGCCAGTAGGCCCGGACAGGGGTCCATTGGCTACACCTTC.

The gene calls are TRBV9 and TRBJ2-5; the match to TRBD1 covers 7 bases. Trimming took 3 bases from V and 5 from J; bases not matched to a gene: 13. CDR1 and CDR2 from the germline V gene are SGDLS and YYNGEE. This CDR3 spans 16 amino acids. The CDR3 DNA reads TGTGCCAGCAGCGCCGGAGTTGGGCAGGGGGTGGAGACCCAGTACTTC. This sequence encodes CASSAGVGQGVETQYF.

The J gene is TRBJ1-1, the V gene TRBV19; 8 positions match TRBD1. The germline CDR1 and CDR2 sequences are LNHDA and SQIVND (reference sequence). The CDR3 sequence is 18 residues long. V lost 6 bases to trimming and J lost 4 bases; unmatched junction nucleotides: 19. CDR3 DNA: TGTGCCAGTAGCCAACTCTCTCTACAGGACAGGGCGGGCACTGAAGCTTTCTTT. Protein product: CASSQLSLQDRAGTEAFF.

The chain recombines TRBV27 with TRBJ2-7; perhaps TRBD1 as D (5 bases). The CDR3 totals 14 residues. Germline values: CDR1 MNHEY, CDR2 SMNVEV (reference sequence). V gave up 2 bases and J gave up 0 bases, with 8 bases separating them. The CDR3 sequence is CASSLQGSSYEQYF. The DNA of the CDR3 is TGTGCCAGCAGTTTACAGGGTTCCTCCTACGAGCAGTACTTC.

In this sample, this clone turned up once. This rearrangement joins TRBV7-2 to TRBJ1-4; D may be TRBD1 (5 bases). The ends were cut back, 6 bases at V and 5 bases at J, with 13 bases in the middle. The V gene's germline CDR1 is SGHTA and CDR2 FQGNSA. The CDR3 has 14 residues. The CDR3 DNA is TGTGCCAGCAGTCCGGGACGGAGCAATGAAAAACTGTTTTTT. Its protein product is CASSPGRSNEKLFF.

This CDR3 is CASSLAILGPDTQYF. CDR3 bases: TGCGCCAGCAGCTTAGCCATTCTAGGACCAGATACGCAGTATTTT. The J gene is TRBJ2-3, the V gene TRBV5-1, with no clear D. The length of the CDR3 is 15 residues. The germline V and J ends were trimmed by 2 bases and 4 bases, with 14 bases remaining between them. Germline V gives CDR1 SGHRS, CDR2 YFSETQ.

CDR3 nucleotides: TGTGCCAGCAGCTTACAAGGACAGCCATACTCCTATAATTCACCCCTCCACTTT. Translating it yields CASSLQGQPYSYNSPLHF. The chain uses TRBV7-2 and TRBJ1-6, with TRBD1 as a possible D gene (6 bases). There are 18 residues in the CDR3. CDR1 SGHTA and CDR2 FQGNSA come from the germline V gene. With 2 bases removed from V and 0 bases from J, the gap between germline ends came to 14 bases.

This chain links TRBV13 with TRBJ1-6, with TRBD1 identical over 10 bases. CDR1 and CDR2 (germline): PRHDT, FYEKMQ (reference sequence). V shed 3 bases and J 3 bases; nucleotides not matched to a gene: 11. This CDR3 contains 19 residues. CDR3 nucleotide sequence: TGTGCCAGCAGCTTCTTACCCCCGACAGGGGGCCGCTATAATTCACCCCTCCACTTT. Its translation is CASSFLPPTGGRYNSPLHF.

The V call is TRBV27, the J call TRBJ1-6, with 9 positions matching TRBD1. V gave up 3 bases and J gave up 10 bases; unmatched junction bases: 4. Germline assignment: CDR1 MNHEY and CDR2 SMNVEV (reference sequence). The CDR3 spans 14 residues. The CDR3: CASSFTGGNSPLHF. In nucleotides, the CDR3 is TGTGCCAGCAGTTTCACAGGGGGCAACTCACCCCTCCACTTT.

This clone appeared once. V gene TRBV28 combines with J gene TRBJ1-6; D might be TRBD1 (5 bases). CDR1 is MDHEN, CDR2 SYDVKM, per germline. Trimming stripped 5 bases from V and 10 bases from J, with 18 bases between. This CDR3 region has 15 residues. CDR3 in amino acids: CASSPFRDRLSPLHF. In nucleotides, the CDR3 is TGTGCCAGCAGTCCTTTCAGGGACCGGTTATCACCCCTCCACTTT.